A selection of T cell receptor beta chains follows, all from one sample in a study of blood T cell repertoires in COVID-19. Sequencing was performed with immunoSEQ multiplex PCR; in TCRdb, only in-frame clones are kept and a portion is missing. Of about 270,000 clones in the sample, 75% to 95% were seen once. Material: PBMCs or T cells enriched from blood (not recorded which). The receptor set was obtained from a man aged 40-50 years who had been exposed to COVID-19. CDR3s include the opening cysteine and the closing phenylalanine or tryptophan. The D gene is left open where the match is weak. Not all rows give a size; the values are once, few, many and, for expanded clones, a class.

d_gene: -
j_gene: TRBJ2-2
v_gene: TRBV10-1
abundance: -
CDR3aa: CASSLTLAGELFF
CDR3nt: TGCGCCAGCAGTCTTACTCTTGCCGGGGAGCTGTTTTTT

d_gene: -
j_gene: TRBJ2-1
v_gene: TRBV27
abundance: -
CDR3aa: CASSFRDTTYNEQFF
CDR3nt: TGTGCCAGCAGTTTTCGGGACACAACCTACAATGAGCAGTTCTTC

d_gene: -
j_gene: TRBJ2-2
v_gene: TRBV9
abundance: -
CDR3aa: CASRSGGELFF
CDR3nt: TGTGCCAGCCGGTCCGGCGGGGAGCTGTTTTTT

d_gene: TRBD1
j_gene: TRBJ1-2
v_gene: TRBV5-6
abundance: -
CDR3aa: CASSLNRGVDGYTF
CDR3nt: TGTGCCAGCAGCTTGAACAGGGGTGTTGATGGCTACACCTTC

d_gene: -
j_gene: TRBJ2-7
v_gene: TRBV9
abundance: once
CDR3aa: CASSVASSSTYEQYF
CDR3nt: TGTGCCAGCAGCGTAGCTTCTAGCAGTACCTACGAGCAGTACTTC

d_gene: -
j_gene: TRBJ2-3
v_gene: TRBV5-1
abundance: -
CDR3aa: CASSPATLDTQYF
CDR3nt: TGCGCCAGCAGCCCAGCGACGCTGGATACGCAGTATTTT

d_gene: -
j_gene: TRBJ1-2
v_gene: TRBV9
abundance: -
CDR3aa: CASSLGGISDDYGYTF
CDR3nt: TGTGCCAGCAGCTTGGGGGGAATCTCGGATGACTATGGCTACACCTTC

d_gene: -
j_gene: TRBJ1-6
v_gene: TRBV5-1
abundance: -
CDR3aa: CASSPQGPNRSPLHF
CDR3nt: TGCGCCAGCAGCCCACAGGGTCCCAACCGGTCACCCCTCCACTTT

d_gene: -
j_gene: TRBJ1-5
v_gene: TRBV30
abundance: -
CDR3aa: CAWSVDQMNQPQHF
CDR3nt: TGTGCCTGGAGTGTAGATCAGATGAATCAGCCCCAGCATTTT

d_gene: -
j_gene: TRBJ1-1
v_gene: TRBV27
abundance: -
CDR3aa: CASSLFWGDTEAFF
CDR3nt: TGTGCCAGCAGTTTATTTTGGGGGGACACTGAAGCTTTCTTT